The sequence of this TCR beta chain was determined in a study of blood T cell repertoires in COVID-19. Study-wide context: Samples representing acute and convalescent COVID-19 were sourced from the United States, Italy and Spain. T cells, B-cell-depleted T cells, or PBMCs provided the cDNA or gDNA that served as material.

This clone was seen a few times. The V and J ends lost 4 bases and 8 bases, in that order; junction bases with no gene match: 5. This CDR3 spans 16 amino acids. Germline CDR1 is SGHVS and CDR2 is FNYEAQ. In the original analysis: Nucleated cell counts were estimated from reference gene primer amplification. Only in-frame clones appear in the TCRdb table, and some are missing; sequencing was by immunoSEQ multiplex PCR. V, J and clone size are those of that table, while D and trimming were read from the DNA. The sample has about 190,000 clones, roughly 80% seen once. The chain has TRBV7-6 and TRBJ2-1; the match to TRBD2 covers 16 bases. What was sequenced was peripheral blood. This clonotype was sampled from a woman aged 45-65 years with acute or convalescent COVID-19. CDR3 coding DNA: TGTGCCAGCAGCTCGGGACTAGCGGGGGGGTGGCATGAGCAGTTCTTC. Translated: CASSSGLAGGWHEQFF.